The 10 T cell receptor beta chains given below trace back to one sample, sequenced in a study of early T cells in non-severe SARS-CoV-2 infection. A single record per CDR3 protein comes from TCRdb applying MiXCR to the 5' RACE reads. This sample carries 69,000 or so distinct CDR3 sequences, more than 3.5% of them seen once, and the ten largest clones take roughly 3.6%. Sequencing was performed on whole blood, taken at baseline. The receptors stem from an adult who was a healthcare worker with PCR-confirmed SARS-CoV-2 infection or an uninfected control (not recorded which). The donor label of this sample is uncertain.

This clonotype has more than one count but fewer than ten. The V gene is TRBV29-1, the J gene TRBJ2-2, with D perhaps matching TRBD1 (5 bases). Germline CDR1 SQVTM, CDR2 ANQGSEA. Trimming took 2 bases from V and 7 from J, leaving 14 bases between them. The CDR3 extends over 14 amino acids. Written as DNA, the CDR3 is TGCAGCGTTGAATGGGGCGCAGGTAACGGGGAGCTGTTTTTT. This codes for CSVEWGAGNGELFF.

The chain recombines TRBV7-2 with TRBJ2-3; D not resolved. The CDR3 consists of 13 residues. V was shortened by 3 bases and J by 0 bases, with 4 bases between the two germline ends. Germline values: CDR1 SGHTA, CDR2 FQGNSA. CDR3 in amino acids: CASSFGSTDTQYF. CDR3 DNA: TGTGCCAGCAGCTTTGGCAGCACAGATACGCAGTATTTT.

This clonotype was counted between two and nine times. The chain employs TRBV10-3 and TRBJ2-5, with D perhaps matching TRBD1 (5 bases). Germline CDR1 ENHRY, CDR2 SYGVKD. Between the trimmed V and J ends, which lost 0 bases and 5 bases, there was a span of 13 bases. The CDR3 length is 15 residues. The CDR3 DNA follows: TGTGCCATCAGTGAGTCGAATGGGGCGCCGGAGACCCAGTACTTC. This codes for CAISESNGAPETQYF.

At least ten counts were recorded for this clonotype. The V gene is TRBV10-1, the J gene TRBJ2-3; possibly TRBD1 for D (6 bases). In germline, CDR1 is WNHNN, CDR2 SYGVQD (reference sequence). The CDR3 runs 15 residues. V was cut by 6 bases and J by 4 bases, with 17 bases left in between. CDR3 bases: TGCGCCAGCAGGGCAGACAGGTCAGGGGCAGATACGCAGTATTTT. Its translation is CASRADRSGADTQYF.

This clonotype was seen many times. V gene TRBV6-5 combines with J gene TRBJ2-1; 7 bases are shared with TRBD1. This CDR3 contains 14 residues. V lost 6 bases and J lost 11; bases outside the gene matches: 13. The germline CDR1 and CDR2 sequences are MNHEY and SVGAGI. CDR3 nucleotide sequence: TGTGCCAGCAGCCCCGGGACAGACAGACTTAAGCAGTTCTTC. This gives the protein CASSPGTDRLKQFF.

This clonotype was observed many times. The V and J genes are TRBV20-1 and TRBJ1-2; TRBD1 might be the D (6 bases). With 6 bases removed from V and 0 bases from J, the gap between germline ends came to 14 bases. The CDR3 covers 14 residues. CDR1 is DFQATT, CDR2 SNEGSKA, per germline (reference sequence). The CDR3 bases are TGCAGTGCGGGAAAGACAGGCGCTAACTATGGCTACACCTTC. This sequence encodes CSAGKTGANYGYTF.

Many counts were recorded for this clonotype. The chain is built from TRBV20-1 and TRBJ2-3; tentatively, D is TRBD2 (6 bases). The germline V gene encodes CDR1 DFQATT and CDR2 SNEGSKA (reference sequence). The V and J ends lost 5 bases and 7 bases respectively, with 25 bases between them. The CDR3 is 16 amino acids. This CDR3 reads CSASRSLGGALYTQYF. The CDR3 nucleotides read TGCAGTGCTTCTCGTAGTTTGGGGGGAGCCTTGTATACGCAGTATTTT.

This clonotype was seen many times. The chain couples TRBV20-1 to TRBJ1-2; D not resolved. The CDR3 is 16 residues long. Germline CDR1 reads DFQATT; CDR2 reads SNEGSKA (reference sequence). V was shortened by 0 bases and J by 4 bases, with 18 bases between the two germline ends. The CDR3 is CSAREPEKVGVYGYTF. The CDR3 region has the DNA TGCAGTGCTAGAGAACCCGAGAAGGTCGGAGTCTATGGCTACACCTTC.

This clonotype was picked up many times. V is TRBV6-5 and J is TRBJ1-5; 10 bases map to TRBD1. CDR1 is MNHEY and CDR2 is SVGAGI in the germline V gene. The CDR3 contains 14 residues. V lost 7 bases and J lost 6; bases outside the gene matches: 6. The CDR3: CASTKDRGGQPQHF. DNA of the CDR3: TGTGCCAGCACAAAGGACAGGGGGGGTCAGCCCCAGCATTTT.

This clonotype appeared many times. This sequence joins TRBV12-3 or TRBV12-4 and TRBJ2-3; no reliable D call. The V and J ends lost 0 bases and 3 bases respectively, with 10 bases between them. This CDR3 has 15 amino acids. This CDR3 reads CASSLARLGTDTQYF. DNA of the CDR3: TGTGCCAGCAGTTTAGCGCGCTTGGGGACAGATACGCAGTATTTT.